The 7 T cell receptor beta chains listed next were all sequenced from one sample in a study of blood T cell repertoires in COVID-19. TCRdb's table, derived via immunoSEQ multiplex PCR, lists solely in-frame clones and lacks some. The table lists about 300,000 clones, roughly nine tenths of them singletons. The sample was PBMCs or T cells enriched from blood (not recorded which). The receptors originated from a woman in her 50s who had been exposed to COVID-19.

The CDR3 reads CASSLGEVSTEAFF. CDR3 DNA: TGTGCCAGCAGCTTGGGAGAGGTGAGCACTGAAGCTTTCTTT. This rearrangement joins TRBV11-2 to TRBJ1-1; D is undetermined. V dropped 3 bases and J dropped 4 bases, with 12 bases sitting between them. The CDR3 has 14 amino acids. Germline V gives CDR1 SGHAT, CDR2 FQNNGV.

The genes are TRBV7-8 and TRBJ1-1; D is perhaps TRBD1 (5 bases). With 5 bases removed from V and 6 bases from J, the gap between germline ends came to 19 bases. Germline V gene sequence: CDR1 SGHVS, CDR2 FQNEAQ. The CDR3 spans 15 residues. The CDR3 DNA reads as TGTGCCAGCAGCACAAGGACCGCCGGGGGACCTGAAGCTTTCTTT. Protein: CASSTRTAGGPEAFF.

V is TRBV27 and J is TRBJ2-7, with 7 bases lining up with TRBD1. This CDR3 is built from 14 residues. The junction had 10 bases not matched to a gene; V was cut back by 7 bases and J by 4 bases. Germline CDR1 and CDR2: MNHEY and SMNVEV (reference sequence). Here the CDR3 DNA reads TGTGCCAGCACCCCAAGGGGACAGCTTTACGAGCAGTACTTC. Translating gives CASTPRGQLYEQYF.

The CDR3 DNA reads as TGTGCCACCAGTGATTCCAACCGACAGGGCCCGGGCACTGAAGCTTTCTTT. This sequence encodes CATSDSNRQGPGTEAFF. The rearrangement uses TRBV24-1 and TRBJ1-1, with 7 nucleotides matching TRBD1. V shed 2 bases, J shed 4 bases, and the junction held 12 bases outside the gene matches. Germline CDR1 KGHDR, CDR2 SFDVKD. This CDR3 is built from 17 residues.

The genes are TRBV29-1 and TRBJ2-7, with 9 bases lining up with TRBD1. CDR1 and CDR2 from the germline V gene are SQVTM and ANQGSEA. V lost 6 bases to trimming and J lost 1 base; unmatched junction nucleotides: 4. This CDR3 is built from 13 residues. For the CDR3, the DNA is TGCAGCGTAACGGGGACAGGGTCCTACGAGCAGTACTTC. Residues: CSVTGTGSYEQYF.

The gene calls are TRBV5-4 and TRBJ2-2; 7 nucleotides line up with TRBD2. Germline CDR1 SGHNT, CDR2 YYREEE (reference sequence). V shed 4 bases and J 4 bases; nucleotides not matched to a gene: 10. CDR3 size: 16 residues. The CDR3 sequence: CASSKMESGGTGELFF. CDR3 nucleotide sequence: TGTGCCAGCAGCAAAATGGAGTCGGGGGGCACCGGGGAGCTGTTTTTT.

This clone appeared a few times. The V gene is TRBV5-5, the J gene TRBJ2-7, with 9 bases aligning to TRBD1. The CDR3 length is 16 residues. The germline CDR1 and CDR2 sequences are SGHKS and YYEKEE (reference sequence). V shed 2 bases and J 2 bases; nucleotides not matched to a gene: 8. The CDR3 nucleotides are TGTGCCAGCAGCTTCCCGGGGGGACAGGGAACCTACGAGCAGTACTTC. This gives the protein CASSFPGGQGTYEQYF.